This entry lists 8 T cell receptor beta chains sequenced from one sample in a study of human versus mouse CDR3 diversity and MHC coevolution. This table comes from immunoSEQ multiplex PCR, and its TCRdb copy is limited to in-frame clones, with some not included. This table has around 77,000 clones, roughly 92% appearing once. The sequenced material came from naive CD4+ T cells from blood. The sample's subset: CD45RO-negative CD62L-positive naive CD4 T cells. Receptors originate from a person aged 30-69 years in good health.

This clone has more than one count but fewer than ten. J is TRBJ1-5 and V is TRBV7-2; tentative D call: TRBD1 (5 bases). From germline, CDR1 is SGHTA and CDR2 FQGNSA. V was clipped by 1 base and J by 4 bases, with 11 bases between them. The CDR3 runs 15 residues. The CDR3 DNA sequence: TGTGCCAGCAGCTTAGGTCCGACAGTTAATCAGCCCCAGCATTTT. The encoded protein is CASSLGPTVNQPQHF.

The V call is TRBV19, the J call TRBJ2-5; D is perhaps TRBD1 (6 bases). The length of the CDR3 is 15 residues. The V end was cut by 6 bases, the J end by 0 bases, with 14 bases between. The germline gives CDR1 LNHDA, CDR2 SQIVND (reference sequence). CDR3 sequence (DNA): TGTGCCAGTAGGGTACAGGGATGGGACCAAGAGACCCAGTACTTC. This encodes CASRVQGWDQETQYF.

The chain carries TRBV18 and TRBJ2-7; 12 nucleotides align to TRBD2. The junction had 9 bases not matched to a gene; V was cut back by 5 bases and J by 7 bases. The CDR3 runs 15 residues. CDR1 KGHSH and CDR2 LQKENI come from the germline V gene. CDR3 nucleotides: TGTGCCAGCTCATCCCCGGGACTAGCGGGCCAGGAGCAGTACTTC. Its translation: CASSSPGLAGQEQYF.

V and J are TRBV28 and TRBJ1-2, with 9 bases lining up with TRBD1. The CDR3 length is 16 residues. The V and J ends lost 2 bases and 4 bases, in that order; junction bases with no gene match: 8. Germline CDR1 MDHEN, CDR2 SYDVKM. The CDR3 DNA reads TGTGCCAGCAGTTTACCCCAGGGACAGGGTGGCTATGGCTACACCTTC. Amino acid sequence: CASSLPQGQGGYGYTF.

This clone was detected a few times. The rearrangement uses TRBV19 and TRBJ2-2; 8 nucleotides line up with TRBD1. V dropped 11 bases and J dropped 6; count of bases not matched to a gene: 11. The CDR3 is 14 amino acids. CDR1 is LNHDA, CDR2 SQIVND, per germline (reference sequence). CDR3 in amino acids: CAYSDREGAGELFF. As DNA, the CDR3 is TGTGCCTACTCGGACAGGGAAGGGGCCGGGGAGCTGTTTTTT.

The chain employs TRBV7-9 and TRBJ2-1; 11 bases are shared with TRBD2. Germline loops: CDR1 SEHNR, CDR2 FQNEAQ (reference sequence). The CDR3 is 15 residues long. After removal of 0 bases from V and 15 bases from J, the junction contained 10 bases not matched to a gene. The CDR3 spells CASSLAASGGTPLFF. The CDR3 DNA reads TGTGCCAGCAGCTTAGCGGCTAGCGGGGGGACACCGCTGTTCTTC. The whole variable domain, remainder taken from reference TRBV7-9 and TRBJ2-1, is DTGVSQNPRHKITKRGQNVTFRCDPISEHNRLYWYRQTLGQGPEFLTYFQNEAQLEKSRLLSDRFSAERPKGSFSTLEIQRTEQGDSAMYLCASSLAASGGTPLFFGPGTRLTVL.

This clone appeared a single time. The gene calls are TRBV30 and TRBJ1-5; unclear D gene. CDR3 size: 15 residues. CDR1 is GTSNPN and CDR2 is SVGIG in the germline V gene (reference sequence). Trimming removed 0 bases from V and 3 bases from J, with 12 bases in between. CDR3 in DNA: TGTGCCTGGAGTGTTCCCATGCGTAACAATCAGCCCCAGCATTTT. This sequence encodes CAWSVPMRNNQPQHF.

This rearrangement joins TRBV28 to TRBJ2-2; 12 positions agree with TRBD2. The CDR3 consists of 19 residues. Germline V gives CDR1 MDHEN, CDR2 SYDVKM. V trimming: 3 bases; J trimming: 0 bases; junction bases outside the gene matches: 8. The CDR3 bases are TGTGCCAGCAGTTTCTATCTAGCGGGGGGGACAACGAACACCGGGGAGCTGTTTTTT. This sequence encodes CASSFYLAGGTTNTGELFF.